What follows are 8 T cell receptor beta chains derived from one specimen sequenced in a study of T cell responses to AZD1222 COVID-19 vaccine. The data were produced by immunoSEQ multiplex PCR, yet TCRdb's version contains in-frame clones alone and is incomplete. The table lists roughly 140,000 clones, about nine tenths of them singletons. The specimen was peripheral blood, collected after recovery from COVID-19. The receptors stem from an adult who had recovered from COVID-19.

The chain couples TRBV7-2 to TRBJ1-6; D remains unclear. CDR1 SGHTA and CDR2 FQGNSA come from the germline V gene. The CDR3 length is 15 residues. Trimming removed 1 base from V and 8 bases from J, with 12 bases in between. The DNA of the CDR3 is TGTGCCAGCAGCTTAGGAGCACCTGGGGATTCACCCCTCCACTTT. It encodes CASSLGAPGDSPLHF.

This clone was seen a single time. This chain connects TRBV7-9 to TRBJ1-1, with a weak D call TRBD1 (5 bases). The CDR3 length is 14 residues. Germline V lookup: CDR1 SEHNR, CDR2 FQNEAQ (reference sequence). V was cut by 2 bases and J by 2 bases, with 9 bases left in between. Written as DNA, the CDR3 is TGTGCCAGCAGCTTACAGGGAGCCAACACTGAAGCTTTCTTT. It codes for CASSLQGANTEAFF. Full variable domain (missing parts from reference TRBV7-9 and TRBJ1-1): DTGVSQNPRHKITKRGQNVTFRCDPISEHNRLYWYRQTLGQGPEFLTYFQNEAQLEKSRLLSDRFSAERPKGSFSTLEIQRTEQGDSAMYLCASSLQGANTEAFFGQGTRLTVV.

The genes are TRBV7-2 and TRBJ2-7; D might be TRBD2 (7 bases). Germline CDR1 SGHTA, CDR2 FQGNSA. With 1 base removed from V and 7 bases from J, the gap between germline ends came to 17 bases. CDR3 length: 15 residues. This CDR3 reads CASSLGGGPNKEQYF. The DNA for the CDR3 is TGTGCCAGCAGCTTAGGGGGGGGCCCCAACAAAGAGCAGTACTTC.

This chain links TRBV6-6 with TRBJ2-1; no clear D gene. There are 12 residues in the CDR3. The germline CDR1 and CDR2 sequences are MNHNY and SVGAGI (reference sequence). Trimming removed 0 bases from V and 9 bases from J, with 6 bases in between. The chain's CDR3 is CASSYSSSEQFF. The CDR3 DNA is TGTGCCAGCAGTTACTCGAGCAGTGAGCAGTTCTTC.

The sample holds one count of this clone. The chain joins TRBV6-4 to TRBJ2-1; 9 bases are a match to TRBD2. Trimming at V came to 5 bases and at J to 0 bases, leaving 5 bases not matched to a gene. Germline V CDR1 and CDR2: MRHNA, SNTAGT. This CDR3 is 16 amino acids long. In nucleotides, the CDR3 is TGTGCCAGCAGTTTCCCTAGCGGGGACTCCTACAATGAGCAGTTCTTC. Protein sequence: CASSFPSGDSYNEQFF.

The rearrangement uses TRBV9 and TRBJ2-7, with D possibly being TRBD1 or TRBD2 (5 bases each). This CDR3 spans 15 amino acids. Germline V CDR1 and CDR2: SGDLS, YYNGEE. Trimming shortened V by 5 bases and J by 3 bases, and 18 bases separated the two germline ends. In nucleotides, the CDR3 is TGTGCCAGCAGGGCAGGGCTAGCCTTATTCTACGAGCAGTACTTC. Protein product: CASRAGLALFYEQYF.

The count of this clone is one. The chain combines TRBV2 with TRBJ2-7, with D possibly TRBD2 on 6 matching bases. The V gene lost 6 bases and the J gene lost 6 bases, with 15 bases spanning the gap. Germline CDR1 and CDR2: SNHLY and FYNNEI. The CDR3 is 13 residues long. CDR3 DNA: TGTGCCAGCAGCGGTACTAGGGGAGGCGAGCAGTACTTC. As protein: CASSGTRGGEQYF.

This chain joins TRBV5-6 and TRBJ2-7; D is tentatively TRBD1 or TRBD2 (5 bases each). The germline V gene has CDR1 SGHDT and CDR2 YYEEEE. This CDR3 comprises 16 residues. The V end was cut by 4 bases, the J end by 2 bases, with 19 bases between. The DNA of the CDR3 is TGTGCCAGCAGCGGGACGTGGTGGGCAGGGACCTACGAGCAGTACTTC. This codes for CASSGTWWAGTYEQYF.